The following is a T cell receptor beta chain sequence with its context. This clone was observed a few times. Its antigen is still unknown. The sample holds no much larger clone one base away, and base qualities are not on file. The data originate from a study of blood T cell repertoires in COVID-19 (dated by TCRdb to the early 2020s). About the study as a whole: Samples covering the acute and convalescent phases of COVID-19 were provided by collaborators in the United States, Italy and Spain. The prospective study material was composed of cDNA or gDNA derived from T cells, B-cell-depleted T cells, or PBMCs. Deeply sampled blood TCRbeta repertoires from subjects exposed to, actively infected with, or recovered from COVID-19 were included in the dataset. The repertoires were made available in a free public database intended to serve as a resource for research on the immune response to SARS-CoV-2. The samples were drawn from two sources: the first 160 participants of the ongoing ImmuneRACE study, and 1,200 or so subjects contributed by 6 global collaborators. Sample metadata almost always included a de-identified subject ID, COVID-19 status, age in years and sex. HLA class I and class II types, where available, came from metadata supplied by the sample provider rather than from assay-based typing. Study-level results and caveats: The amount of clinical and demographic metadata varied by source and participant and was provided uncurated.

Whole blood was collected in K2EDTA tubes by collaborating institutions according to the institutions' own protocols. Collaborator samples were shipped for TCRbeta analysis as frozen whole blood, isolated PBMCs, or DNA extracted from either sample type. TCRbeta CDR3 regions were amplified from genomic DNA using the immunoSEQ Assay, a bias-controlled multiplex PCR. The authors' analysis ran thus. Within the assay, amplification of reference gene primers was used to estimate how many nucleated cells each sample contained. Sequence reads were collapsed and filtered to measure the absolute abundance of every unique TCRbeta CDR3 rearrangement. For each sample, productive Simpson clonality was calculated by taking the square root of Simpson's diversity index across productive rearrangements. Entries here come from immuneACCESS through TCRdb and include only in-frame sequences with V and J called. Some clones fail to appear in such tables; in the studies checked, an unresolved V gene covers under half of the shortfall, and the cause of the remainder is unknown. That table supplies the V and J calls and clone size; D and trimming were determined from the DNA. This sample is represented by under 70,000 clones; about four fifths of them were singletons. Jointly, the top ten make up roughly 9.7% of the sample.

The CDR3, cysteine through phenylalanine, is 16 amino acids long. CDR3 DNA only is kept here, 48 bases in frame from base 1. CDR1 and CDR2 were assigned from the germline V gene (reference sequence) as SGHNT and YYREEE. V and J are trimmed by 3 bases and 3 bases, and the gene matches miss 4 bases of the junction. The clonotype was recovered from a human donor in a cohort sampled during active COVID-19. This chain joins TRBV5-4 to TRBJ2-7; the central 15 bases match TRBD2. The specimen sequenced was peripheral blood. The DNA sequence is as follows: TGTGCCAGCAGCTCAAGGACTAGCGGGAGGGACTACGAGCAGTACTTC. The resulting protein is CASSSRTSGRDYEQYF.